The 25 T cell receptor beta chains presented below share a single source sample, sequenced in a study of identical twins. Using its own MiXCR run on the 5' RACE reads, TCRdb lists one record per CDR3 protein. The table has 500,000 to 600,000 distinct CDR3 sequences, 20% to 25% seen once. A further study also used this sample, focusing on T cells expressing NK-cell markers.

The sample taken for sequencing was CD4+ T cells sorted from blood. These receptors were collected from a woman between 18 and 29 years old in good health.

This clonotype was counted between two and nine times. The chain joins TRBV7-3 to TRBJ2-2; tentative D call: TRBD1 (6 bases). V was clipped by 6 bases and J by 5 bases, with 16 bases between them. Germline assignment: CDR1 SGHTA and CDR2 FQGTGA. The CDR3 has 15 amino acids. CDR3 bases: TGTGCCAGCAGACCTACGGGACAACTGACCGGGGAGCTGTTTTTT. Encoded protein: CASRPTGQLTGELFF.

This clonotype was observed a handful of times. The J gene is TRBJ2-6, the V gene TRBV5-1; 9 positions agree with TRBD2. The V and J ends lost 4 bases and 0 bases, in that order; junction bases with no gene match: 11. The germline gives CDR1 SGHRS, CDR2 YFSETQ. The CDR3 totals 19 residues. The CDR3 DNA follows: TGCGCCAGCAGCGAAATAGCGGGGGCCCGACGCTCTGGGGCCAACGTCCTGACTTTC. This translates into CASSEIAGARRSGANVLTF.

This clonotype was recorded at least ten times. CDR3 sequence (DNA): TGTGCCAGCAACCTAGCGACAGGCGGGTACACTGAAGCTTTCTTT. Translating gives CASNLATGGYTEAFF. J is TRBJ1-1 and V is TRBV6-1; possibly TRBD1 for D (6 bases). Between the trimmed V and J ends, which lost 7 bases and 3 bases, there was a span of 18 bases. CDR3 length: 15 amino acids. Germline V gene lookup returns CDR1 MNHNS and CDR2 SASEGT.

The V gene is TRBV28, the J gene TRBJ2-3; the D call may be TRBD1 or TRBD2 (6 bases each). This CDR3 is built from 14 residues. Trimming left V 11 bases short and J 0 bases short, with 15 bases between. Germline V gene lookup returns CDR1 MDHEN and CDR2 SYDVKM. The DNA for the CDR3 is TGTGCCGCGAGGGGGGTCCGAAGCACAGATACGCAGTATTTT. It is translated as CAARGVRSTDTQYF.

The V gene is TRBV20-1, the J gene TRBJ2-5; 10 bases fit TRBD2. The CDR3 has 14 residues. The germline gives CDR1 DFQATT, CDR2 SNEGSKA (reference sequence). V was pared by 6 bases and J by 2 bases, with 6 bases of the junction left unmatched. CDR3 bases: TGCAGTGCACACAGCGGGGGGGAGCAAGAGACCCAGTACTTC. It yields the protein CSAHSGGEQETQYF.

The chain is built from TRBV4-1 and TRBJ2-1; D ambiguous. The V end lost 0 bases, the J end lost 8 bases, and 14 bases lay between the germline ends. Germline CDR1 and CDR2: MGHRA and YSYEKL. The CDR3 runs 15 residues. This chain's CDR3 is CASSQDGRAGHEQFF. DNA for the CDR3: TGCGCCAGCAGCCAAGACGGACGGGCTGGGCATGAGCAGTTCTTC.

V gene TRBV25-1 combines with J gene TRBJ2-5; 9 bases fit TRBD2. Germline-derived CDR1 and CDR2 are MGHDK and SYGVNS. The CDR3 extends over 15 amino acids. With 5 bases clipped from V and 5 bases from J, the junction kept 9 bases outside the gene matches. This CDR3 reads CASSLIAGVGETQYF. The CDR3 region has the DNA TGTGCCAGCAGTCTAATAGCGGGGGTGGGGGAGACCCAGTACTTC.

This clonotype was seen repeatedly, ten times or more. This chain joins TRBV7-9 and TRBJ1-3; D uncertain. The germline V and J ends were trimmed by 1 base and 4 bases, with 5 bases remaining between them. The germline CDR1 and CDR2 sequences are SEHNR and FQNEAQ (reference sequence). This CDR3 is 13 amino acids long. The CDR3 spells CASSLESGNTIYF. The CDR3 region has the DNA TGTGCCAGCAGCTTAGAGTCGGGAAACACCATATATTTT.

This chain connects TRBV7-2 to TRBJ2-7; D may be TRBD1 or TRBD2 (6 bases each). This CDR3 has 15 amino acids. Germline CDR1 reads SGHTA; CDR2 reads FQGNSA. The V end lost 5 bases, the J end lost 7 bases, and 21 bases lay between the germline ends. The CDR3 loop is CASSTYRVLEGEQYF. The CDR3 coding sequence is TGTGCCAGCAGCACTTACAGGGTCCTGGAGGGGGAGCAGTACTTC.

The V call is TRBV10-3, the J call TRBJ1-1; the D gene is possibly TRBD1 (6 bases). CDR3 length: 11 residues. Between the trimmed V and J ends, which lost 10 bases and 3 bases, there was a span of 9 bases. Germline V CDR1 and CDR2: ENHRY, SYGVKD. The CDR3 spells CATRGDTEAFF. Written as DNA, the CDR3 is TGTGCCACGAGGGGGGACACTGAAGCTTTCTTT.

This chain joins TRBV7-2 and TRBJ1-4; 7 bases map to TRBD1. J was trimmed by 3 bases and V by 7 bases; bases with no gene match: 2. CDR3 length: 13 residues. CDR1 is SGHTA, CDR2 FQGNSA, per germline. The CDR3 here is CASKGAANEKLFF. The CDR3 nucleotides are TGTGCCAGCAAGGGGGCTGCTAATGAAAAACTGTTTTTT. The full variable domain, in which reference TRBV7-2 and TRBJ1-4 provide the parts outside the CDR3, is GAGVSQSPSNKVTEKGKDVELRCDPISGHTALYWYRQSLGQGLEFLIYFQGNSAPDKSGLPSDRFSAERTGGSVSTLTIQRTQQEDSAVYLCASKGAANEKLFFGSGTQLSVL.

J is TRBJ2-5 and V is TRBV20-1; D is tentatively TRBD1 or TRBD2 (7 bases each). Germline assignment: CDR1 DFQATT and CDR2 SNEGSKA (reference sequence). V lost 6 bases and J lost 4, with 21 bases in between. The CDR3 covers 15 residues. CDR3 nucleotides: TGCAGTGCCCCTACCACGGGCAGGGGGGGAGAGACCCAGTACTTC. Amino acid sequence: CSAPTTGRGGETQYF.

The rearrangement uses TRBV5-1 and TRBJ2-3; 8 positions match TRBD2. The CDR3 extends over 15 amino acids. The junction had 6 bases not matched to a gene; V was cut back by 2 bases and J by 4 bases. Germline values: CDR1 SGHRS, CDR2 YFSETQ. This CDR3 is CASSLAGAKADTQYF. The CDR3 nucleotides are TGCGCCAGCAGCTTAGCGGGAGCGAAGGCAGATACGCAGTATTTT.

This clonotype was found many times. The genes are TRBV12-3 or TRBV12-4 and TRBJ2-1; D possibly matches TRBD1 or TRBD2 (6 bases each). Trimming took 8 bases from V and 5 from J, leaving 19 bases between them. The CDR3 loop spans 15 amino acids. The DNA for the CDR3 is TGTGCCAGCCAACGGAGGGGGATAACCAACAATGAGCAGTTCTTC. Encoded protein: CASQRRGITNNEQFF.

This rearrangement joins TRBV18 to TRBJ2-6; D may be TRBD2 (5 bases). CDR3 size: 15 residues. The V gene's germline CDR1 is KGHSH and CDR2 LQKENI. Trimming shortened V by 4 bases and J by 4 bases, and 11 bases separated the two germline ends. The CDR3 region is CASSREGTGANVLTF. The DNA for the CDR3 is TGTGCCAGCTCACGAGAGGGTACCGGGGCCAACGTCCTGACTTTC.

CDR3 region: CSYTGELFF. The CDR3 DNA reads as TGCAGTTACACCGGGGAGCTGTTTTTT. The chain links TRBV20-1 to TRBJ2-2; D ambiguous. CDR3 length: 9 amino acids. Looked up from germline, CDR1 is DFQATT and CDR2 is SNEGSKA (reference sequence). Trimming removed 8 bases from V and 3 bases from J, with 1 base in between.

This chain connects TRBV10-2 to TRBJ2-3; D might be TRBD1 or TRBD2, each matching 5 bases. V gave up 5 bases and J gave up 0 bases, with 12 bases separating them. This CDR3 region has 15 residues. Looked up from germline, CDR1 is WSHSY and CDR2 is SAAADI. As DNA, the CDR3 is TGCGCCAGCAGTAGGTGGGGGAAGAGCACAGATACGCAGTATTTT. Its translation is CASSRWGKSTDTQYF.

The rearrangement links TRBV27 to TRBJ2-3, with D possibly TRBD1 on 5 matching bases. Looked up from germline, CDR1 is MNHEY and CDR2 is SMNVEV (reference sequence). V shed 4 bases and J shed 4 bases, with 12 bases lying between them. CDR3 length: 14 amino acids. As DNA, the CDR3 is TGTGCCAGCAGTTCTAGGGGCCCAGCAGATACGCAGTATTTT. Its translation is CASSSRGPADTQYF.

Many counts were recorded for this clonotype. The chain has TRBV20-1 and TRBJ1-1, with TRBD1 matching 8 bases. Germline CDR1 reads DFQATT; CDR2 reads SNEGSKA (reference sequence). This CDR3 region has 14 residues. The ends lost 5 bases at V and 7 bases at J; junction bases unmatched: 12. In DNA form, the CDR3 reads TGCAGTGCTTCCCGAACGACAGGGGTGATTGAAGCTTTCTTT. Its translation is CSASRTTGVIEAFF.

This clonotype was observed a few times. This rearrangement joins TRBV12-3 or TRBV12-4 to TRBJ2-5; either TRBD1 or TRBD2 may fit D (5 bases each). The CDR3 is 13 amino acids. Trimming left V 2 bases short and J 4 bases short, with 8 bases between. The CDR3 loop reads CASSLYGGETQYF. CDR3 bases: TGTGCCAGCAGTTTATATGGGGGAGAGACCCAGTACTTC.

V usage is TRBV7-2 and J usage is TRBJ2-3, with TRBD2 matching over 7 bases. CDR3 length: 13 amino acids. After removal of 11 bases from V and 4 bases from J, the junction contained 9 bases not matched to a gene. CDR1 and CDR2 (germline): SGHTA, FQGNSA. CDR3 in DNA: TGTGCCGGATCAAGCGGGAATCCAGATACGCAGTATTTT. Encoded protein: CAGSSGNPDTQYF. The full variable domain, completed using reference TRBV7-2 and TRBJ2-3, is GAGVSQSPSNKVTEKGKDVELRCDPISGHTALYWYRQSLGQGLEFLIYFQGNSAPDKSGLPSDRFSAERTGGSVSTLTIQRTQQEDSAVYLCAGSSGNPDTQYFGPGTRLTVL.

This clonotype has ten or more counts. At one end, the junction sequence differs from germline, possibly due to a read error. V gene TRBV5-1 combines with J gene TRBJ2-5; the D gene is possibly TRBD2 (6 bases). Germline lookup yields CDR1 SGHRS and CDR2 YFSETQ. The length of the CDR3 is 13 residues. CDR3 sequence reads: CASSPGTEETQYF. In DNA form, the CDR3 reads TGTGCCAGCAGCCCCGGGACTGAAGAGACCCAGTACTTC. Complete variable domain (other parts from reference TRBV5-1 and TRBJ2-5): KAGVTQTPRYLIKTRGQQVTLSCSPISGHRSVSWYQQTPGQGLQFLFEYFSETQRNKGNFPGRFSGRQFSNSRSEMNVSTLELGDSALYLCASSPGTEETQYFGPGTRLLVL.

This clonotype was seen ten or more times. The chain links TRBV20-1 to TRBJ1-6, with a weak D call TRBD1 (5 bases). Trimming took 3 bases from V and 6 from J, leaving 15 bases between them. Germline assignment: CDR1 DFQATT and CDR2 SNEGSKA (reference sequence). The CDR3 totals 15 residues. For the CDR3, the DNA is TGCAGTGCTAGTCTGGGACCTATCGGTAATTCACCCCTCCACTTT. It yields the protein CSASLGPIGNSPLHF.

This clonotype was picked up many times. The J gene is TRBJ2-7, the V gene TRBV7-2, with D uncertain. CDR3 length: 16 residues. Trimming took 1 base from V and 4 from J, leaving 17 bases between them. Per germline, CDR1 SGHTA and CDR2 FQGNSA. The CDR3 region has the DNA TGTGCCAGCAGCTTAGGGGTGGGAAGGTTCGGTTACGAGCAGTACTTC. This codes for CASSLGVGRFGYEQYF. Full variable domain (missing parts from reference TRBV7-2 and TRBJ2-7): GAGVSQSPSNKVTEKGKDVELRCDPISGHTALYWYRQSLGQGLEFLIYFQGNSAPDKSGLPSDRFSAERTGGSVSTLTIQRTQQEDSAVYLCASSLGVGRFGYEQYFGPGTRLTVT.

This clonotype is a singleton in its sample. V and J are TRBV2 and TRBJ1-2; a possible D gene is TRBD1 (6 bases). The ends were cut back, 6 bases at V and 4 bases at J, with 18 bases in the middle. The germline V gene encodes CDR1 SNHLY and CDR2 FYNNEI. This CDR3 is built from 15 residues. DNA for the CDR3: TGTGCCAGCAGCGAGAGGGGGGCCCGCGGCTATGGCTACACCTTC. This translates into CASSERGARGYGYTF.